Following are 4 T cell receptor beta chains from one sample sequenced in a study of human T cells and chemical hapten exposure. Time point reported: patch test 3, about 24 weeks after DPC sensitization. Treatment given: therapeutic diphenylcyclopropenone sensitization with weekly scalp DPC. Using its own MiXCR run on the RACE reads, TCRdb lists one record per CDR3 protein. The repertoire holds 50,000 or so distinct CDR3 sequences, with 9.9% as singletons. Source: whole blood, taken in connection with sensitization to the hapten diphenylcyclopropenone (DPC). Source of these receptors: a woman aged 40 to 50 with alopecia areata. Some clones in this sample may be carry-over from other donors' samples.

This clonotype was detected many times. The chain has TRBV9 and TRBJ1-1; TRBD1 matches at 8 bases. Germline V gene lookup returns CDR1 SGDLS and CDR2 YYNGEE. J was trimmed by 4 bases and V by 4 bases; bases with no gene match: 9. CDR3 length: 15 amino acids. CDR3 sequence (DNA): TGTGCCAGCAGCTTCTCAGGGGGCGCGGTCACTGAAGCTTTCTTT. This sequence encodes CASSFSGGAVTEAFF.

Only a few counts were recorded for this clonotype. The genes are TRBV29-1 and TRBJ1-5; 7 bases line up with TRBD1. J gave up 7 bases and V 7 bases, and 10 bases lay outside the gene matches. Germline CDR1 and CDR2: SQVTM and ANQGSEA. The length of the CDR3 is 13 residues. CDR3 sequence: CSATQGGTQPQHF. The CDR3 DNA reads TGCAGCGCCACTCAGGGGGGTACCCAGCCCCAGCATTTT.

This clonotype was seen more than once but under ten times. The V and J genes are TRBV2 and TRBJ1-6; D is perhaps TRBD1 (5 bases). The CDR3 runs to 14 residues. The V end lost 3 bases, the J end lost 2 bases, and 5 bases lay between the germline ends. Germline V gives CDR1 SNHLY, CDR2 FYNNEI. For the CDR3, the DNA is TGTGCCAGCAGTGAGGGGGCCTATAATTCACCCCTCCACTTT. This codes for CASSEGAYNSPLHF.

This clonotype was counted only a few times. This sequence joins TRBV29-1 and TRBJ2-3; TRBD2 aligns across 14 bases. J was trimmed by 0 bases and V by 5 bases; bases with no gene match: 13. This CDR3 has 19 amino acids. Germline CDR1 SQVTM, CDR2 ANQGSEA. CDR3 amino acids: CSVLQGLAGERTSTDTQYF. The DNA for the CDR3 is TGCAGCGTTCTCCAGGGACTAGCGGGGGAACGAACTAGCACAGATACGCAGTATTTT.